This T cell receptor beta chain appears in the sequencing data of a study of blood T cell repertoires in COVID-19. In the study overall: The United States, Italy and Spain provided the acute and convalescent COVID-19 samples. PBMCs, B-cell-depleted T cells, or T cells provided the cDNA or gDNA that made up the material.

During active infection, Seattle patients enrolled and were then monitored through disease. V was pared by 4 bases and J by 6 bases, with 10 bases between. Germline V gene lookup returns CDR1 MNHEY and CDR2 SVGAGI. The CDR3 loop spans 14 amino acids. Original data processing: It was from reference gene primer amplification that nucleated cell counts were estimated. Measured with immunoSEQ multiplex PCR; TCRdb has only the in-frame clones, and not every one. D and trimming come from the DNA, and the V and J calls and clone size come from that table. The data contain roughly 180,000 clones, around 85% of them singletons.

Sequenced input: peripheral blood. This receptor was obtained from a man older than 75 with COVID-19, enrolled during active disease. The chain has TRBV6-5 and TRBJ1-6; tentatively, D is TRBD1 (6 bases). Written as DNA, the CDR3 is TGTGCCAGCAGTTTTGACAGGCCTAATTCACCCCTCCACTTT. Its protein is CASSFDRPNSPLHF.